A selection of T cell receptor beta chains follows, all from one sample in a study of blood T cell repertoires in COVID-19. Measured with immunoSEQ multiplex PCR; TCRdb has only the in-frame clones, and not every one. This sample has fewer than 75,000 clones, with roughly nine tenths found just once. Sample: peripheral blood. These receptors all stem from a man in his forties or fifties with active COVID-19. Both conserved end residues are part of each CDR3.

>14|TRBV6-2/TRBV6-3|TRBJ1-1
CASSYTVTNTEAFF
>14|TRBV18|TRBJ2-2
CASSQSVVTGELFF
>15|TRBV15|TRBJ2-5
CATSRSGGAQETQYF
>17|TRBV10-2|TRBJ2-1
CASREWTSAVGQDEQFF
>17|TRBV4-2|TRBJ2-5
CASSQGGVSGGAKTQYF
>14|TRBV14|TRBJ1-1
CASSPDREDTEAFF
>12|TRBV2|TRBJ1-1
CASSPRQGEAFF
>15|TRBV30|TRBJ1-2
CAWSPDRGRNYGYTF
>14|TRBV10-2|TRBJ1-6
CASSDRGGNSPLHF
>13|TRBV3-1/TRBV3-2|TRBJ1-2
CASSRQTNYGYTF
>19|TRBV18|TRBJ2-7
CASSPPRIQGITPAYEQYF
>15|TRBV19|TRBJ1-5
CASTPGSRTGQPQHF
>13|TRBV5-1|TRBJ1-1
CASQGQLNTEAFF
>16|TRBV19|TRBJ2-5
CASSTSGGGRSETQYF
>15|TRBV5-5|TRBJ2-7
CASSLNPGGGYEQYF
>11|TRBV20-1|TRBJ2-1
CSASGQHEQFF
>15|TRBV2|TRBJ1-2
CASSFTGAPNYGYTF
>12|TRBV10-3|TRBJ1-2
CAISEDSYGYTF